Shown below are 30 T cell receptor beta chains from a single sample sequenced in a study of blood T cell repertoires in COVID-19. The repertoire was sequenced with immunoSEQ multiplex PCR; TCRdb's copy has only in-frame clones and lacks some. The sample yields 150,000 to 200,000 clones, about 88% seen once. The sample consisted of peripheral blood. All receptors come from an older man with active or convalescent COVID-19.

This CDR3 is CASSKSGQGWNEQFF. In DNA, the CDR3 is TGTGCCAGCAGCAAATCTGGACAGGGGTGGAATGAGCAGTTCTTC. The chain recombines TRBV21-1 with TRBJ2-1; the D segment call TRBD1 is taken from the table without a DNA check. TRBV21-1 is a listed pseudogene. This CDR3 has 15 residues.

This chain joins TRBV7-2 and TRBJ2-1; TRBD1 might be the D (5 bases). This CDR3 spans 19 amino acids. V lost 2 bases and J 0 bases, leaving 20 bases between the germline ends. The germline V gene encodes CDR1 SGHTA and CDR2 FQGNSA. The CDR3 protein is CASSLLGVGKINSYNEQFF. CDR3 bases: TGTGCCAGCAGCTTATTAGGGGTGGGGAAGATAAACTCCTACAATGAGCAGTTCTTC.

This chain joins TRBV28 and TRBJ2-2; TRBD1 matches at 7 bases. Looked up from germline, CDR1 is MDHEN and CDR2 is SYDVKM. The CDR3 is 17 amino acids. With 7 bases clipped from V and 0 bases from J, the junction kept 11 bases outside the gene matches. Written as DNA, the CDR3 is TGTGCCAGCACGCCCGCCAAGGGACAGACGAACACCGGGGAGCTGTTTTTT. Residues: CASTPAKGQTNTGELFF.

The chain links TRBV2 to TRBJ1-1; 9 nucleotides align to TRBD1. J gave up 3 bases and V 5 bases, and 10 bases lay outside the gene matches. CDR3 size: 16 residues. The germline V gene has CDR1 SNHLY and CDR2 FYNNEI. In DNA, the CDR3 is TGTGCCAGCAGTCCTAGACAGGGGGGCTCGTACACTGAAGCTTTCTTT. Translation: CASSPRQGGSYTEAFF.

The chain joins TRBV19 to TRBJ2-3, with 8 bases matching TRBD2. V shed 1 base and J 3 bases; nucleotides not matched to a gene: 3. Looked up from germline, CDR1 is LNHDA and CDR2 is SQIVND (reference sequence). The CDR3 consists of 15 residues. The CDR3, as DNA: TGTGCCAGTAGTATAGGCGGGGGGCGGACAGATACGCAGTATTTT. It translates to CASSIGGGRTDTQYF.

This sequence joins TRBV7-2 and TRBJ1-2; unclear D gene. Germline V gene sequence: CDR1 SGHTA, CDR2 FQGNSA. The CDR3 sequence is 13 residues long. Trimming took 3 bases from V and 2 from J, leaving 7 bases between them. CDR3 loop: CASSLNKNYGYTF. In DNA, the CDR3 is TGTGCCAGCAGCTTGAACAAGAACTATGGCTACACCTTC. The full variable domain, rest sourced from reference TRBV7-2 and TRBJ1-2, is GAGVSQSPSNKVTEKGKDVELRCDPISGHTALYWYRQSLGQGLEFLIYFQGNSAPDKSGLPSDRFSAERTGGSVSTLTIQRTQQEDSAVYLCASSLNKNYGYTFGSGTRLTVV.

The V gene is TRBV30, the J gene TRBJ2-2, with 16 nucleotides matching TRBD2. In germline, CDR1 is GTSNPN, CDR2 SVGIG (reference sequence). This CDR3 spans 19 amino acids. With 1 base clipped from V and 4 bases from J, the junction kept 9 bases outside the gene matches. In nucleotides, the CDR3 is TGTGCCTGGAGTGCCCCGGGACTAGCGGGAGGGCGTGTCACCGGGGAGCTGTTTTTT. Translated: CAWSAPGLAGGRVTGELFF. Full variable domain (outside the CDR3, taken from reference TRBV30 and TRBJ2-2): SQTIHQWPATLVQPVGSPLSLECTVEGTSNPNLYWYRQAAGRGLQLLFYSVGIGQISSEVPQNLSASRPQDRQFILSSKKLLLSDSGFYLCAWSAPGLAGGRVTGELFFGEGSRLTVL.

The chain links TRBV6-5 to TRBJ1-2; 10 bases are a match to TRBD1. The length of the CDR3 is 14 residues. Germline CDR1 and CDR2: MNHEY and SVGAGI. J was trimmed by 5 bases and V by 10 bases; bases with no gene match: 10. The CDR3 protein is CAIEPGQGLYGYTF. For the CDR3, the DNA is TGTGCCATCGAACCGGGACAGGGGCTGTATGGCTACACCTTC.

This chain joins TRBV7-9 and TRBJ2-7, with D perhaps TRBD2 (5 bases). CDR3 length: 15 residues. V lost 8 bases and J 3 bases, leaving 20 bases between the germline ends. Germline V gene sequence: CDR1 SEHNR, CDR2 FQNEAQ (reference sequence). CDR3 amino acids: CASSYSPERDYEQYF. CDR3 nucleotide sequence: TGTGCCAGCTCTTACTCGCCGGAGAGGGACTACGAGCAGTACTTC.

This sequence joins TRBV5-1 and TRBJ1-5, with D unresolved. V lost 5 bases to trimming and J lost 0 bases, with 9 bases between them. The CDR3 sequence is 14 residues long. Germline V gene data show CDR1 as SGHRS and CDR2 as YFSETQ. In nucleotides, the CDR3 is TGCGCCAGCAGGGACGGACTTAGCAATCAGCCCCAGCATTTT. Protein sequence: CASRDGLSNQPQHF.

This clone was seen just once. This sequence joins TRBV4-3 and TRBJ1-5, with D perhaps matching TRBD1 (5 bases). Germline values: CDR1 LGHNA, CDR2 YSLEER. V shed 3 bases and J shed 9 bases, with 12 bases lying between them. The length of the CDR3 is 13 residues. This CDR3 is CASSQRHGGPQHF. The CDR3 region has the DNA TGCGCCAGCAGCCAGAGACACGGGGGGCCCCAGCATTTT.

This sequence joins TRBV28 and TRBJ1-1; D might be TRBD1 (6 bases). Per germline, CDR1 MDHEN and CDR2 SYDVKM. There are 11 residues in the CDR3. V was cut by 11 bases and J by 3 bases, with 10 bases left in between. The CDR3: CAAEGDTEAFF. The CDR3 DNA follows: TGTGCCGCAGAGGGGGACACTGAAGCTTTCTTT. Looking up the rest from reference TRBV28 and TRBJ1-1 gives the full variable domain: DVKVTQSSRYLVKRTGEKVFLECVQDMDHENMFWYRQDPGLGLRLIYFSYDVKMKEKGDIPEGYSVSREKKERFSLILESASTNQTSMYLCAAEGDTEAFFGQGTRLTVV.

V gene TRBV5-4 combines with J gene TRBJ1-6, with TRBD1 matching 7 bases. The length of the CDR3 is 16 residues. V was clipped by 1 base and J by 4 bases; unmatched bases: 5. Germline CDR1 SGHNT, CDR2 YYREEE (reference sequence). The DNA for the CDR3 is TGTGCCAGCAGCTTGATGAGGGGGCTGTATAATTCACCCCTCCACTTT. It is translated as CASSLMRGLYNSPLHF.

This clone was counted once. The V call is TRBV30, the J call TRBJ2-7; 10 bases map to TRBD2. V lost 0 bases and J lost 4; bases outside the gene matches: 6. Per the germline V gene, CDR1 is GTSNPN and CDR2 is SVGIG (reference sequence). The CDR3 length is 15 residues. The CDR3: CAWSVLAGNVYEQYF. The CDR3 DNA is TGTGCCTGGAGTGTACTAGCGGGAAACGTTTACGAGCAGTACTTC.

This sequence joins TRBV7-9 and TRBJ1-4; 8 bases line up with TRBD1. Germline V gives CDR1 SEHNR, CDR2 FQNEAQ (reference sequence). J gave up 5 bases and V 6 bases, and 8 bases lay outside the gene matches. This CDR3 is built from 15 residues. DNA of the CDR3: TGTGCCAGCAGTCAGCGGACAGGGAGAAATGAAAAACTGTTTTTT. It codes for CASSQRTGRNEKLFF.

This sequence joins TRBV29-1 and TRBJ1-1; D gene unclear. The germline V gene encodes CDR1 SQVTM and CDR2 ANQGSEA. The CDR3 covers 13 residues. The V gene lost 1 base and the J gene lost 3 bases, with 9 bases spanning the gap. The CDR3 DNA follows: TGCAGCGTTGAAGGTAGCGGGTACACTGAAGCTTTCTTT. Translated, it gives CSVEGSGYTEAFF.

The chain joins TRBV3-1 (or the pseudogene TRBV3-2) to TRBJ2-3; 9 bases are shared with TRBD2. This CDR3 spans 14 amino acids. Germline values: CDR1 LGHDT, CDR2 YNNKEL (reference sequence). Trimming removed 5 bases from V and 6 bases from J; junction bases left unmatched: 6. The DNA for the CDR3 is TGTGCCAGCAGCTTGCGGGGGGGTCACGATACGCAGTATTTT. This gives the protein CASSLRGGHDTQYF.

The rearrangement joins TRBV28 to TRBJ2-5, with 8 bases lining up with TRBD1. The CDR3 is 17 residues long. Looked up from germline, CDR1 is MDHEN and CDR2 is SYDVKM. V lost 5 bases, J lost 4 bases, and 15 bases stayed unmatched. The CDR3 DNA reads TGTGCCAGCAGTATGGACAGGGCGCTCCAGGGGATAGAGACCCAGTACTTC. This codes for CASSMDRALQGIETQYF.

V gene TRBV2 combines with J gene TRBJ1-1, with TRBD1 identical over 9 bases. Germline assignment: CDR1 SNHLY and CDR2 FYNNEI. V gave up 6 bases and J gave up 11 bases; unmatched junction bases: 13. The CDR3 spans 14 residues. This CDR3 is CASRKDRTGDMAFF. The CDR3 bases are TGTGCCAGCAGGAAAGATCGGACAGGGGATATGGCTTTCTTT.

V and J are TRBV2 and TRBJ2-7; 8 bases agree with TRBD1. Per germline, CDR1 SNHLY and CDR2 FYNNEI. The length of the CDR3 is 15 residues. V was clipped by 6 bases and J by 1 base; unmatched bases: 8. For the CDR3, the DNA is TGTGCCAGCAGCCTCGGACAGGGACCATCCTACGAGCAGTACTTC. Its protein is CASSLGQGPSYEQYF.

This clone appeared a single time. The chain has TRBV10-2 and TRBJ2-5; 9 nucleotides agree with TRBD1. Germline lookup yields CDR1 WSHSY and CDR2 SAAADI. This CDR3 has 17 amino acids. V was pared by 6 bases and J by 5 bases, with 16 bases of the junction left unmatched. The CDR3 here is CASSHWGGQGLGETQYF. CDR3 bases: TGCGCCAGCAGCCACTGGGGGGGACAGGGTCTAGGGGAGACCCAGTACTTC.

The J gene is TRBJ1-2, the V gene TRBV7-2; D is possibly TRBD1 (5 bases). Germline values: CDR1 SGHTA, CDR2 FQGNSA. Trimming removed 5 bases at V and 1 base at J, with 14 bases between. The length of the CDR3 is 15 residues. The CDR3 sequence: CASSPRQRFNYGYTF. In DNA form, the CDR3 reads TGTGCCAGCAGCCCCCGACAGCGTTTTAACTATGGCTACACCTTC.

A remark on this clone: Other DNA sequences within the sample encode an identical CDR3. The chain joins TRBV5-1 to TRBJ2-1, with a weak D call TRBD1 (5 bases). CDR1 is SGHRS, CDR2 YFSETQ, per germline. V was cut by 0 bases and J by 4 bases, with 5 bases left in between. The CDR3 has 13 amino acids. CDR3 in DNA: TGCGCCAGCAGCTTGGGACAGTACAATGAGCAGTTCTTC. Protein product: CASSLGQYNEQFF.

V and J are TRBV28 and TRBJ1-2; D uncertain. Trimming removed 7 bases at V and 8 bases at J, with 20 bases between. Germline-derived CDR1 and CDR2 are MDHEN and SYDVKM. The CDR3 runs to 14 residues. CDR3 DNA: TGTGCCAGCACTTCCGTGCCCGGTTCACTGGGCTACACCTTC. It yields the protein CASTSVPGSLGYTF.

The chain couples TRBV5-6 to TRBJ2-7; 12 nucleotides line up with TRBD2. Germline lookup yields CDR1 SGHDT and CDR2 YYEEEE. The V gene end was trimmed by 1 base and the J gene end by 6 bases; junction bases not matched to a gene: 5. The CDR3 length is 15 residues. CDR3 residues: CASSLRLAGGGEQYF. CDR3 DNA sequence: TGTGCCAGCAGCTTGAGGCTAGCGGGAGGGGGCGAGCAGTACTTC.

CDR3 loop: CASSGQGGQPQHF. The CDR3 region has the DNA TGTGCCAGCAGTGGACAGGGAGGTCAGCCCCAGCATTTT. The V gene is TRBV12-3 or TRBV12-4, the J gene TRBJ1-5, with TRBD1 matching 8 bases. CDR3 length: 13 residues. V lost 5 bases to trimming and J lost 6 bases; unmatched junction nucleotides: 3.

The V call is TRBV2, the J call TRBJ2-2; possible D gene TRBD2, 5 bases. CDR1 is SNHLY and CDR2 is FYNNEI in the germline V gene. The CDR3 is 13 residues long. The ends were cut back, 3 bases at V and 9 bases at J, with 11 bases in the middle. Here the CDR3 DNA reads TGTGCCAGCAGTGATCTAGCCTCCCGGGAGCTGTTTTTT. Encoded protein: CASSDLASRELFF.

V is TRBV6-1 and J is TRBJ1-5, with a possible D match to TRBD1 (5 bases). V was pared by 2 bases and J by 5 bases, with 10 bases between. CDR1 MNHNS and CDR2 SASEGT come from the germline V gene. This CDR3 spans 14 amino acids. DNA for the CDR3: TGTGCCAGCAGTGAATGGTTAGGGGATCAGCCCCAGCATTTT. Translated: CASSEWLGDQPQHF.

The V gene is TRBV10-3, the J gene TRBJ2-2, with 8 bases matching TRBD1. The germline gives CDR1 ENHRY, CDR2 SYGVKD. The CDR3 is 14 amino acids. With 7 bases clipped from V and 5 bases from J, the junction kept 6 bases outside the gene matches. CDR3 in amino acids: CAITTGGNTGELFF. CDR3 coding DNA: TGTGCCATCACTACAGGGGGGAATACCGGGGAGCTGTTTTTT.

The chain links TRBV10-2 to TRBJ1-4, with a tentative D call TRBD1 (6 bases). Germline values: CDR1 WSHSY, CDR2 SAAADI. This CDR3 spans 15 amino acids. V was clipped by 8 bases and J by 8 bases, with 21 bases between them. CDR3 in DNA: TGCGCCAGCGGGGGGGCCGGGGACCGTGGAGAAAAACTGTTTTTT. This translates into CASGGAGDRGEKLFF.